A selection of T cell receptor beta chains follows, all from one sample in a study of cytomegalovirus exposure and HLA in healthy donors. Sequencing used immunoSEQ multiplex PCR; TCRdb keeps in-frame clones, though not all of them. The sample holds under 150,000 clones; about 80% are singletons and the top ten take about 1.5%. Sample: PBMCs. The origin of the receptors is a man in his thirties or forties in good health and CMV-seropositive. Both conserved end residues are part of each CDR3. Fields, in order: D gene, J gene, clone size, V gene, CDR3 protein, CDR3 DNA. A D gene is named only where the DNA matches it firmly. Clone size appears in some rows only: once, few, many, or a class for an expanded clone.

D gene: .; J gene: TRBJ1-4; clone size: .; V gene: TRBV6-5; CDR3 protein: CASSYRRATNEKLFF; CDR3 DNA: TGTGCCAGCAGTTATCGCAGGGCAACTAATGAAAAACTGTTTTTT
D gene: .; J gene: TRBJ1-1; clone size: .; V gene: TRBV28; CDR3 protein: CASSGTGRGTEAFF; CDR3 DNA: TGTGCCAGCAGTGGCACAGGACGTGGGACTGAAGCTTTCTTT
D gene: .; J gene: TRBJ1-6; clone size: once; V gene: TRBV19; CDR3 protein: CASSSATVSYSPLHF; CDR3 DNA: TGTGCCAGTAGTTCCGCGACAGTTTCCTATTCACCCCTCCACTTT
D gene: TRBD1; J gene: TRBJ1-1; clone size: .; V gene: TRBV28; CDR3 protein: CASSSGTGHTEAFF; CDR3 DNA: TGTGCCAGCAGTTCCGGGACAGGGCACACTGAAGCTTTCTTT
D gene: TRBD2; J gene: TRBJ2-7; clone size: .; V gene: TRBV2; CDR3 protein: CASSRGLANDEQYF; CDR3 DNA: TGTGCCAGCAGCCGAGGACTAGCGAACGACGAGCAGTACTTC
D gene: .; J gene: TRBJ2-5; clone size: once; V gene: TRBV21-1; CDR3 protein: CASSVLGTSAILETQYF; CDR3 DNA: TGTGCCAGCAGCGTCTTGGGGACTAGCGCCATTCTAGAGACCCAGTACTTC
D gene: .; J gene: TRBJ2-7; clone size: .; V gene: TRBV5-4; CDR3 protein: CASFLGGSGSYEQYF; CDR3 DNA: TGTGCCAGCTTCCTGGGGGGTAGCGGCTCCTACGAGCAGTACTTC
D gene: TRBD2; J gene: TRBJ2-1; clone size: .; V gene: TRBV6-4; CDR3 protein: CASSENSGVYNEQFF; CDR3 DNA: TGTGCCAGCAGTGAAAACAGCGGGGTCTACAATGAGCAGTTCTTC
D gene: .; J gene: TRBJ1-2; clone size: .; V gene: TRBV6-5; CDR3 protein: CASGATSNYGYTF; CDR3 DNA: TGTGCCAGCGGCGCGACATCTAACTATGGCTACACCTTC
D gene: TRBD2; J gene: TRBJ2-7; clone size: .; V gene: TRBV19; CDR3 protein: CASSPGLASYEQYF; CDR3 DNA: TGTGCCAGTAGTCCGGGACTAGCCTCCTACGAGCAGTACTTC
D gene: TRBD2; J gene: TRBJ2-5; clone size: .; V gene: TRBV7-9; CDR3 protein: CASTGLNKETQYF; CDR3 DNA: TGTGCCAGCACGGGACTAAATAAAGAGACCCAGTACTTC
D gene: .; J gene: TRBJ2-7; clone size: .; V gene: TRBV6-4; CDR3 protein: CASRGGVHPYEQYF; CDR3 DNA: TGTGCCAGCAGGGGGGGAGTTCATCCCTACGAGCAGTACTTC
D gene: TRBD2; J gene: TRBJ2-6; clone size: few; V gene: TRBV4-1; CDR3 protein: CASSQVTSPYSGANVLTF; CDR3 DNA: TGCGCCAGCAGCCAGGTGACTAGCCCCTACTCTGGGGCCAACGTCCTGACTTTC
D gene: .; J gene: TRBJ2-2; clone size: .; V gene: TRBV29-1; CDR3 protein: CSVGALTNTGELFF; CDR3 DNA: TGCAGCGTTGGCGCCCTAACGAACACCGGGGAGCTGTTTTTT
D gene: TRBD1; J gene: TRBJ2-3; clone size: once; V gene: TRBV5-1; CDR3 protein: CASSTGQGETDTQYF; CDR3 DNA: TGCGCCAGCAGCACGGGACAGGGAGAGACAGATACGCAGTATTTT
D gene: .; J gene: TRBJ2-7; clone size: .; V gene: TRBV28; CDR3 protein: CASSLDRGEQYF; CDR3 DNA: TGTGCCAGCAGCCTAGATAGAGGGGAGCAGTACTTC
D gene: TRBD1; J gene: TRBJ1-1; clone size: .; V gene: TRBV29-1; CDR3 protein: CSVRTGNTEAFF; CDR3 DNA: TGCAGCGTGCGGACAGGGAACACTGAAGCTTTCTTT
D gene: TRBD1; J gene: TRBJ1-2; clone size: .; V gene: TRBV5-1; CDR3 protein: CASSFGPTGGDYGYTF; CDR3 DNA: TGCGCCAGCAGCTTTGGTCCCACAGGGGGCGACTATGGCTACACCTTC
D gene: TRBD1; J gene: TRBJ2-7; clone size: .; V gene: TRBV5-4; CDR3 protein: CASSQGRDSLTYEQYF; CDR3 DNA: TGTGCCAGCAGCCAGGGCCGGGACAGTTTGACCTACGAGCAGTACTTC
D gene: TRBD1; J gene: TRBJ2-5; clone size: .; V gene: TRBV7-2; CDR3 protein: CASSTRQGGETQYF; CDR3 DNA: TGTGCCAGCAGCACCCGACAGGGTGGAGAGACCCAGTACTTC
D gene: .; J gene: TRBJ2-7; clone size: .; V gene: TRBV7-6; CDR3 protein: CASSSIQGEQYF; CDR3 DNA: TGTGCCAGCAGCTCCATCCAGGGGGAGCAGTACTTC
D gene: .; J gene: TRBJ2-6; clone size: .; V gene: TRBV9; CDR3 protein: CASSVAADSGANVLTF; CDR3 DNA: TGTGCCAGCAGCGTAGCGGCGGACTCTGGGGCCAACGTCCTGACTTTC
D gene: .; J gene: TRBJ2-2; clone size: .; V gene: TRBV11-3; CDR3 protein: CASGGVGPGELFF; CDR3 DNA: TGTGCCAGTGGAGGAGTGGGTCCCGGGGAGCTGTTTTTT
D gene: .; J gene: TRBJ1-1; clone size: .; V gene: TRBV15; CDR3 protein: CATSKAGEAEAFF; CDR3 DNA: TGTGCCACCAGCAAGGCGGGGGAGGCTGAAGCTTTCTTT
D gene: .; J gene: TRBJ2-6; clone size: .; V gene: TRBV6-1; CDR3 protein: CASSERSGANVLTF; CDR3 DNA: TGTGCCAGCAGTGAACGCTCTGGGGCCAACGTCCTGACTTTC
D gene: .; J gene: TRBJ2-3; clone size: once; V gene: TRBV7-7; CDR3 protein: CASSLGVSTDTQYF; CDR3 DNA: TGTGCCAGCAGCTTAGGAGTTTCCACAGATACGCAGTATTTT
D gene: .; J gene: TRBJ1-4; clone size: .; V gene: TRBV18; CDR3 protein: CASSLPPTGQNEKLFF; CDR3 DNA: TGTGCCAGCTCACTTCCTCCGACAGGACAAAATGAAAAACTGTTTTTT
D gene: .; J gene: TRBJ1-1; clone size: .; V gene: TRBV4-2; CDR3 protein: CASSQDTAGNTEAFF; CDR3 DNA: TGTGCCAGCAGCCAAGATACGGCGGGTAACACTGAAGCTTTCTTT
D gene: TRBD2; J gene: TRBJ2-1; clone size: .; V gene: TRBV10-3; CDR3 protein: CAISSSGSYNEQFF; CDR3 DNA: TGTGCCATCAGTTCTAGCGGAAGCTACAATGAGCAGTTCTTC
D gene: TRBD2; J gene: TRBJ2-1; clone size: .; V gene: TRBV27; CDR3 protein: CASTAGTTDNEQFF; CDR3 DNA: TGTGCCAGCACCGCCGGGACTACGGACAATGAGCAGTTCTTC
D gene: TRBD2; J gene: TRBJ2-3; clone size: .; V gene: TRBV9; CDR3 protein: CASSATSYITDTQYF; CDR3 DNA: TGTGCCAGCAGCGCGACTAGCTACATCACAGATACGCAGTATTTT
D gene: TRBD2; J gene: TRBJ2-7; clone size: .; V gene: TRBV5-1; CDR3 protein: CASSLVPWTSGKGYEQYF; CDR3 DNA: TGCGCCAGCAGCTTGGTCCCCTGGACTAGCGGAAAGGGGTACGAGCAGTACTTC
D gene: TRBD2; J gene: TRBJ2-1; clone size: .; V gene: TRBV29-1; CDR3 protein: CSVVGLETLAGVLYNEQFF; CDR3 DNA: TGCAGCGTTGTGGGCCTCGAGACCCTAGCGGGAGTTCTATACAATGAGCAGTTCTTC
D gene: .; J gene: TRBJ2-5; clone size: .; V gene: TRBV10-3; CDR3 protein: CAISIRQAQETQYF; CDR3 DNA: TGTGCCATCAGTATCAGGCAGGCCCAAGAGACCCAGTACTTC
D gene: .; J gene: TRBJ2-7; clone size: once; V gene: TRBV4-1; CDR3 protein: CASSQFSAGNYEQYF; CDR3 DNA: TGCGCCAGCAGCCAGTTTTCGGCAGGGAACTACGAGCAGTACTTC
D gene: TRBD2; J gene: TRBJ2-1; clone size: .; V gene: TRBV11-2; CDR3 protein: CASSFGSGRGGGYYNEQFF; CDR3 DNA: TGTGCCAGCAGCTTCGGTAGCGGGAGAGGGGGGGGGTACTACAATGAGCAGTTCTTC
D gene: TRBD2; J gene: TRBJ2-3; clone size: .; V gene: TRBV5-1; CDR3 protein: CASSLAGTSGLGPTDTQYF; CDR3 DNA: TGCGCCAGCAGCTTGGCCGGGACTAGCGGGCTGGGCCCCACAGATACGCAGTATTTT
D gene: TRBD1; J gene: TRBJ1-1; clone size: .; V gene: TRBV19; CDR3 protein: CASSRRQGALMNTEAFF; CDR3 DNA: TGTGCCAGTAGCCGCCGACAGGGGGCCTTGATGAACACTGAAGCTTTCTTT
D gene: TRBD2; J gene: TRBJ2-5; clone size: .; V gene: TRBV19; CDR3 protein: CASSIRTRETQYF; CDR3 DNA: TGTGCCAGTAGTATCCGGACTAGGGAGACCCAGTACTTC
D gene: .; J gene: TRBJ2-1; clone size: .; V gene: TRBV6-4; CDR3 protein: CASSDWGGTNEQFF; CDR3 DNA: TGTGCCAGCAGTGACTGGGGCGGCACCAATGAGCAGTTCTTC
D gene: .; J gene: TRBJ2-7; clone size: few; V gene: TRBV5-4; CDR3 protein: CASSAAGHDEQYF; CDR3 DNA: TGTGCCAGCAGCGCGGCAGGGCACGACGAGCAGTACTTC
D gene: TRBD2; J gene: TRBJ2-3; clone size: .; V gene: TRBV2; CDR3 protein: CASSITSGEGVQYF; CDR3 DNA: TGTGCCAGCAGTATCACTAGCGGGGAGGGCGTGCAGTATTTT
D gene: TRBD1; J gene: TRBJ1-2; clone size: .; V gene: TRBV27; CDR3 protein: CASSQTGGRNYGYTF; CDR3 DNA: TGTGCCAGCAGTCAGACAGGGGGAAGGAACTATGGCTACACCTTC
D gene: TRBD2; J gene: TRBJ2-7; clone size: .; V gene: TRBV11-1; CDR3 protein: CASSPTPASGRAFEQYF; CDR3 DNA: TGTGCCAGCAGCCCTACCCCTGCTAGCGGGAGGGCCTTCGAGCAGTACTTC
D gene: .; J gene: TRBJ1-2; clone size: .; V gene: TRBV15; CDR3 protein: CATSRDGRYKEGYTF; CDR3 DNA: TGTGCCACCAGCAGAGATGGCAGGTACAAAGAGGGCTACACCTTC
D gene: TRBD2; J gene: TRBJ2-1; clone size: .; V gene: TRBV5-5; CDR3 protein: CASHTTSGYYNEQFF; CDR3 DNA: TGTGCCAGCCATACAACTAGCGGGTATTACAATGAGCAGTTCTTC
D gene: .; J gene: TRBJ2-3; clone size: .; V gene: TRBV5-1; CDR3 protein: CASSNGTVGTDTQYF; CDR3 DNA: TGCGCCAGCAGCAACGGGACTGTTGGCACAGATACGCAGTATTTT
D gene: TRBD2; J gene: TRBJ2-7; clone size: .; V gene: TRBV7-3; CDR3 protein: CASSLSGGNSYEQYF; CDR3 DNA: TGTGCCAGCAGCTTAAGCGGGGGGAACTCCTACGAGCAGTACTTC
D gene: TRBD2; J gene: TRBJ2-3; clone size: .; V gene: TRBV4-2; CDR3 protein: CASSQETTSGRTSTDTQYF; CDR3 DNA: TGTGCCAGCAGCCAAGAAACGACTAGCGGGAGGACTAGCACAGATACGCAGTATTTT
D gene: TRBD2; J gene: TRBJ2-7; clone size: .; V gene: TRBV28; CDR3 protein: CASSLFASGRDEQYF; CDR3 DNA: TGTGCCAGCAGTTTATTTGCCAGCGGGAGGGACGAGCAGTACTTC
D gene: TRBD1; J gene: TRBJ1-2; clone size: .; V gene: TRBV2; CDR3 protein: CASSWQGTGGADGYTF; CDR3 DNA: TGTGCCAGCAGTTGGCAGGGGACAGGGGGCGCAGATGGCTACACCTTC
D gene: TRBD1; J gene: TRBJ2-7; clone size: .; V gene: TRBV27; CDR3 protein: CASSFVTGTGGGEQYF; CDR3 DNA: TGTGCCAGCAGTTTCGTCACCGGGACAGGGGGTGGCGAGCAGTACTTC
D gene: TRBD1; J gene: TRBJ1-2; clone size: .; V gene: TRBV30; CDR3 protein: CAWSGNRGQDGYTF; CDR3 DNA: TGTGCCTGGAGCGGAAACAGGGGGCAGGATGGCTACACCTTC